This T cell receptor (beta chain) came from a study of blood T cell repertoires in COVID-19. Original handling: Counts of nucleated cells, estimated from reference gene primer amplification, were obtained. Assay used: immunoSEQ multiplex PCR; TCRdb lists only in-frame clones, some missing. The V and J calls and clone size were taken over from that table, and D and trimming were inferred from the DNA. This table has approximately 69,000 clones, around 91% appearing once. Sequencing was performed on peripheral blood. This receptor was obtained from a man aged 45-65 years with acute or convalescent COVID-19.

CDR3 nucleotide sequence: TGTGCCAGCAGCCGACAGGGGGTGGGGTATGGCTACACCTTC. This translates into CASSRQGVGYGYTF. V and J are TRBV5-5 and TRBJ1-2; TRBD1 agrees at 9 bases. Looked up from germline, CDR1 is SGHKS and CDR2 is YYEKEE (reference sequence). Losses at the gene ends were 4 bases for V and 5 bases for J; bases not matched to a gene: 6. The CDR3 covers 14 residues.